The next 31 T cell receptor beta chains were all read from a single sample in a study of CD8 T cells in Susac syndrome. The authors reverse transcribed about 0.5 to 1 ug RNA with random hexamers. One entry per CDR3 protein results from TCRdb running MiXCR on the immunoSEQ multiplex PCR reads. The table has 180,000 or so distinct CDR3 sequences, 95% seen once; the top ten hold about 0.1%. Sequenced material: CD4+ T cells from PBMCs. The source of these receptors is a human donor in good health.

V gene TRBV29-1 combines with J gene TRBJ1-4, with TRBD1 as a possible D gene (6 bases). V was trimmed by 7 bases and J by 7 bases, leaving 13 bases between them. Germline V gene sequence: CDR1 SQVTM, CDR2 ANQGSEA. The CDR3 length is 12 residues. DNA of the CDR3: TGCAGCGCCGAGGGGGATGCTGAAAAACTGTTTTTT. It yields the protein CSAEGDAEKLFF.

The genes are TRBV20-1 and TRBJ2-7; D gene uncertain. V was trimmed by 0 bases and J by 5 bases, leaving 14 bases between them. Germline CDR1 reads DFQATT; CDR2 reads SNEGSKA (reference sequence). This CDR3 has 14 residues. The CDR3: CSAREVRKRDEQYF. The CDR3 DNA sequence: TGCAGTGCTAGAGAGGTCAGGAAGCGCGACGAGCAGTACTTC.

V gene TRBV20-1 combines with J gene TRBJ2-4; TRBD2 aligns across 11 bases. The CDR3 has 15 residues. Germline CDR1 is DFQATT and CDR2 is SNEGSKA (reference sequence). With V trimmed by 5 bases and J by 6 bases, 9 bases remained unmatched. DNA for the CDR3: TGCAGTGCTGGGTTAGCGGGGGGGAGCGGAAACATTCAGTACTTC. Its translation: CSAGLAGGSGNIQYF.

The V call is TRBV5-1, the J call TRBJ2-5; 12 nucleotides line up with TRBD2. The CDR3 loop spans 16 amino acids. Per the germline V gene, CDR1 is SGHRS and CDR2 is YFSETQ. Losses at the gene ends were 4 bases for V and 5 bases for J; bases not matched to a gene: 9. This CDR3 is CASSATSGSSQETQYF. As DNA, the CDR3 is TGCGCCAGCAGCGCGACTAGCGGGAGTTCGCAGGAGACCCAGTACTTC.

The chain has TRBV5-1 and TRBJ2-1, with a tentative D call TRBD2 (5 bases). Germline loops: CDR1 SGHRS, CDR2 YFSETQ. Trimming shortened V by 1 base and J by 10 bases, and 6 bases separated the two germline ends. The CDR3 contains 11 residues. CDR3 nucleotide sequence: TGCGCCAGCAGCTTGCCGGGGGAGCAGTTCTTC. Translation gives CASSLPGEQFF.

This clonotype was counted a single time. The rearrangement joins TRBV18 to TRBJ2-1; 7 positions match TRBD1. The CDR3 spans 17 residues. V shed 0 bases and J 0 bases; nucleotides not matched to a gene: 5. Germline assignment: CDR1 KGHSH and CDR2 LQKENI. CDR3 loop: CASSPPTGTVSYNEQFF. The CDR3 DNA reads TGTGCCAGCTCACCACCGACCGGGACAGTCTCCTACAATGAGCAGTTCTTC.

This chain joins TRBV20-1 and TRBJ1-4, with TRBD1 matching 10 bases. The CDR3 is made up of 16 amino acids. The J segment lost 6 bases and the V segment lost 0 bases, leaving 7 bases of the junction unmatched. Germline-derived CDR1 and CDR2 are DFQATT and SNEGSKA (reference sequence). The CDR3 here is CSARDLIGTGDEKLFF. CDR3 nucleotides: TGCAGTGCTAGAGATCTGATCGGGACAGGGGATGAAAAACTGTTTTTT.

This rearrangement joins TRBV27 to TRBJ1-1, with D unclear. From germline, CDR1 is MNHEY and CDR2 SMNVEV (reference sequence). This CDR3 is 13 amino acids long. V was trimmed by 7 bases and J by 3 bases, leaving 12 bases between them. CDR3 sequence reads: CASTTLSHTEAFF. The DNA of the CDR3 is TGTGCCAGCACCACCCTGAGTCACACTGAAGCTTTCTTT.

About this clonotype itself: The germline gene is not matched at one end of the junction; a read error may be the cause. The chain recombines TRBV7-7 with TRBJ2-5; tentatively, D is TRBD1 (5 bases). The CDR3 contains 14 residues. Germline CDR1 is SSHAT and CDR2 is FNYEAQ (reference sequence). CDR3 region: CASSKNQGQETQYF. The CDR3 region has the DNA TGTGCTAGCAGCAAGAACCAGGGACAAGAGACCCAGTACTTC. Complete variable domain (other parts from reference TRBV7-7 and TRBJ2-5): GAGVSQSPRYKVTKRGQDVTLRCDPISSHATLYWYQQALGQGPEFLTYFNYEAQPDKSGLPSDRFSAERPEGSISTLTIQRTEQRDSAMYRCASSKNQGQETQYFGPGTRLLVL.

The CDR3 bases are TGCGCCAGCGGGGGAGAATCGAACACTGAAGCTTTCTTT. Translation gives CASGGESNTEAFF. The chain has TRBV4-3 and TRBJ1-1; D possibly corresponds to TRBD1 (5 bases). The CDR3 is made up of 13 amino acids. The V gene's germline CDR1 is LGHNA and CDR2 YSLEER. V lost 8 bases to trimming and J lost 1 base, with 11 bases between them.

V gene TRBV3-1 combines with J gene TRBJ2-5; possible D gene TRBD1, 5 bases. This CDR3 has 15 amino acids. Germline V CDR1 and CDR2: LGHDT, YNNKEL (reference sequence). Between the trimmed V and J ends, which lost 0 bases and 5 bases, there was a span of 13 bases. CDR3 nucleotides: TGTGCCAGCAGCCAAGATATGAGCAGGGCGGAGACCCAGTACTTC. This translates into CASSQDMSRAETQYF.

This chain joins TRBV9 and TRBJ2-2; unclear D gene. This CDR3 region has 13 residues. Germline V gives CDR1 SGDLS, CDR2 YYNGEE. V gave up 3 bases and J gave up 4 bases, with 7 bases separating them. The CDR3 here is CASSAAVTGELFF. CDR3 in DNA: TGTGCCAGCAGCGCGGCGGTCACCGGGGAGCTGTTTTTT. The variable domain in full, with the rest retrieved from reference TRBV9 and TRBJ2-2, is DSGVTQTPKHLITATGQRVTLRCSPRSGDLSVYWYQQSLDQGLQFLIQYYNGEERAKGNILERFSAQQFPDLHSELNLSSLELGDSALYFCASSAAVTGELFFGEGSRLTVL.

This rearrangement joins TRBV9 to TRBJ2-1; 8 nucleotides match TRBD2. V was pared by 4 bases and J by 9 bases, with 18 bases of the junction left unmatched. Germline CDR1 reads SGDLS; CDR2 reads YYNGEE. This CDR3 contains 17 residues. The CDR3 sequence: CASSPRSGTREGGEQFF. The CDR3 DNA sequence: TGTGCCAGCAGCCCCCGCTCCGGGACTAGGGAGGGTGGTGAGCAGTTCTTC.

The V call is TRBV28, the J call TRBJ2-6, with a weak D call TRBD1 (6 bases). This CDR3 comprises 15 residues. V lost 6 bases and J 1 base, leaving 10 bases between the germline ends. The germline V gene encodes CDR1 MDHEN and CDR2 SYDVKM. CDR3 sequence reads: CASRPTGSGANVLTF. The CDR3 DNA follows: TGTGCCAGCAGACCGACAGGATCTGGGGCCAACGTCCTGACTTTC.

The rearrangement joins TRBV12-3 or TRBV12-4 to TRBJ2-7, with a tentative D call TRBD1 (6 bases). The ends were cut back, 3 bases at V and 2 bases at J, with 14 bases in the middle. This CDR3 is 15 amino acids long. The CDR3 DNA follows: TGTGCCAGCAGTTTCGCTCCAGGGGCGGCCTACGAGCAGTACTTC. This encodes CASSFAPGAAYEQYF.

The V call is TRBV27, the J call TRBJ2-7; D perhaps matches TRBD1 (5 bases). The V end was cut by 6 bases, the J end by 0 bases, with 12 bases between. This CDR3 is 14 amino acids long. CDR1 MNHEY and CDR2 SMNVEV come from the germline V gene (reference sequence). The CDR3, as DNA: TGTGCCAGCAGAGTAGGGGTCGACTCCTACGAGCAGTACGTC. Translated: CASRVGVDSYEQYV.

This chain connects TRBV11-2 to TRBJ2-7; D unresolved. CDR3 size: 12 residues. CDR1 and CDR2 from the germline V gene are SGHAT and FQNNGV. Trimming took 3 bases from V and 2 from J, leaving 5 bases between them. As DNA, the CDR3 is TGTGCCAGCAGCTTGGGTACCTACGAGCAGTACGTC. Translated, it gives CASSLGTYEQYV.

This sequence joins TRBV12-3 or TRBV12-4 and TRBJ2-7; D gene ambiguous. The CDR3 runs to 11 residues. V lost 8 bases, J lost 9 bases, and 14 bases lay in between. CDR3 DNA: TGTGCCAGCTCCATAAACTCGGGGCAGTACTTC. Its protein is CASSINSGQYF.

The V and J genes are TRBV5-1 and TRBJ2-7; D tentatively fits TRBD1 or TRBD2 (5 bases each). The germline V and J ends were trimmed by 7 bases and 4 bases, with 9 bases remaining between them. The CDR3 covers 11 residues. Per the germline V gene, CDR1 is SGHRS and CDR2 is YFSETQ. The CDR3 sequence is CASVGEYEQYF. Here the CDR3 DNA reads TGCGCCAGCGTGGGGGAGTACGAGCAGTACTTC.

The V and J genes are TRBV24-1 and TRBJ1-5, with D perhaps matching TRBD1 (6 bases). Trimming shortened V by 9 bases and J by 3 bases, and 11 bases separated the two germline ends. This CDR3 has 13 amino acids. Germline assignment: CDR1 KGHDR and CDR2 SFDVKD. The CDR3 spells CATAGQHNQPQHF. In nucleotides, the CDR3 is TGTGCCACCGCCGGACAGCACAATCAGCCCCAGCATTTT.

The chain employs TRBV11-2 and TRBJ2-7, with TRBD1 matching 9 bases. The CDR3 extends over 18 amino acids. The germline CDR1 and CDR2 sequences are SGHAT and FQNNGV. J was trimmed by 3 bases and V by 5 bases; bases with no gene match: 17. The CDR3 region is CASSSYGTGSVLFYEQYV. The CDR3 nucleotides are TGTGCCAGCAGCAGCTACGGGACAGGGTCGGTGCTCTTCTACGAGCAGTACGTC.

This chain uses TRBV3-1 with TRBJ1-2, with TRBD1 as a possible D gene (5 bases). CDR1 is LGHDT, CDR2 YNNKEL, per germline (reference sequence). Deletions cut 1 base from V and 4 bases from J, with 16 bases between. CDR3 length: 16 amino acids. The CDR3 reads CASSQVAGDGSYGYTF. Written as DNA, the CDR3 is TGTGCCAGCAGCCAAGTCGCTGGGGACGGAAGCTATGGCTACACCTTC. Full variable domain (remainder filled in from reference TRBV3-1 and TRBJ1-2): DTAVSQTPKYLVTQMGNDKSIKCEQNLGHDTMYWYKQDSKKFLKIMFSYNNKELIINETVPNRFSPKSPDKAHLNLHINSLELGDSAVYFCASSQVAGDGSYGYTFGSGTRLTVV.

The J gene is TRBJ1-5, the V gene TRBV3-1; unclear D gene. V gave up 5 bases and J gave up 1 base, with 12 bases separating them. Germline V gives CDR1 LGHDT, CDR2 YNNKEL (reference sequence). CDR3 length: 15 residues. CDR3 DNA: TGTGCCAGCAGCTCTTACGCGGGGAGCAATCAGCCCCAGCATTTT. Its protein is CASSSYAGSNQPQHF.

V and J are TRBV11-2 and TRBJ1-5; D is undetermined. CDR3 length equals 13 residues. From germline, CDR1 is SGHAT and CDR2 FQNNGV. V was trimmed by 6 bases and J by 2 bases, leaving 8 bases between them. The CDR3 nucleotides are TGTGCCAGCAGTTCGGACCGCAATCAGCCCCAGCATTTT. Protein product: CASSSDRNQPQHF. The full variable domain, its missing parts supplied by reference TRBV11-2 and TRBJ1-5, is EAGVAQSPRYKIIEKRQSVAFWCNPISGHATLYWYQQILGQGPKLLIQFQNNGVVDDSQLPKDRFSAERLKGVDSTLKIQPAKLEDSAVYLCASSSDRNQPQHFGDGTRLSIL.

The V gene is TRBV9, the J gene TRBJ2-6; TRBD1 matches 7 bases. The CDR3 length is 15 residues. V lost 5 bases and J lost 4; bases outside the gene matches: 6. Germline assignment: CDR1 SGDLS and CDR2 YYNGEE. The CDR3 DNA is TGTGCCAGCAGTGGACAGGACGGAGGGGCCAACGTCCTGACTTTC. Translation gives CASSGQDGGANVLTF.

CDR3 nucleotides: TGTGCCAGCAAGCGCTTGGGGGCTTCTAGCAATCAGCCCCAGCATTTT. Translated, it gives CASKRLGASSNQPQHF. The J gene is TRBJ1-5, the V gene TRBV27; D is perhaps TRBD1 (6 bases). Germline V CDR1 and CDR2: MNHEY, SMNVEV (reference sequence). The CDR3 consists of 16 residues. The ends were cut back, 7 bases at V and 0 bases at J, with 16 bases in the middle.

The chain employs TRBV20-1 and TRBJ2-1, with 9 bases identical to TRBD2. The CDR3 loop spans 14 amino acids. Trimming removed 2 bases from V and 8 bases from J; junction bases left unmatched: 7. Germline assignment: CDR1 DFQATT and CDR2 SNEGSKA (reference sequence). CDR3 sequence reads: CSARPRAGGDEQFF. The CDR3 coding sequence is TGCAGTGCTAGACCCCGCGCGGGGGGGGATGAGCAGTTCTTC.

This rearrangement joins TRBV6-5 to TRBJ1-1; D remains unclear. CDR1 and CDR2 from the germline V gene are MNHEY and SVGAGI. Trimming cost V 8 bases and J 3 bases, with 13 bases left between them. This CDR3 is 13 amino acids long. The CDR3 here is CASQGPLDTEAFF. The CDR3 DNA sequence: TGTGCCAGCCAAGGGCCCTTGGACACTGAAGCTTTCTTT.

Only one count was recorded for this clonotype. The gene calls are TRBV20-1 and TRBJ2-5; TRBD1 matches 8 bases. Looked up from germline, CDR1 is DFQATT and CDR2 is SNEGSKA (reference sequence). V lost 6 bases, J lost 1 base, and 13 bases stayed unmatched. The CDR3 length is 16 residues. The CDR3 reads CSARKVTGGSQETQYF. CDR3 DNA sequence: TGCAGTGCCAGAAAGGTCACAGGGGGTTCCCAAGAGACCCAGTACTTC.

The chain carries TRBV5-1 and TRBJ2-5; D gene ambiguous. V was pared by 4 bases and J by 5 bases, with 12 bases between. The length of the CDR3 is 13 residues. Germline-derived CDR1 and CDR2 are SGHRS and YFSETQ. CDR3 nucleotide sequence: TGCGCCAGCAGCCGCCCGGTCGGGGAGACCCAGTACTTC. This codes for CASSRPVGETQYF.

V gene TRBV29-1 combines with J gene TRBJ2-5; D remains unclear. Trimming removed 0 bases from V and 5 bases from J, with 13 bases in between. Germline-derived CDR1 and CDR2 are SQVTM and ANQGSEA. This CDR3 has 14 residues. In DNA form, the CDR3 reads TGCAGCGTTGAAGATGGCGGCAAGCGCGAGACCCAGTACTTC. This gives the protein CSVEDGGKRETQYF.